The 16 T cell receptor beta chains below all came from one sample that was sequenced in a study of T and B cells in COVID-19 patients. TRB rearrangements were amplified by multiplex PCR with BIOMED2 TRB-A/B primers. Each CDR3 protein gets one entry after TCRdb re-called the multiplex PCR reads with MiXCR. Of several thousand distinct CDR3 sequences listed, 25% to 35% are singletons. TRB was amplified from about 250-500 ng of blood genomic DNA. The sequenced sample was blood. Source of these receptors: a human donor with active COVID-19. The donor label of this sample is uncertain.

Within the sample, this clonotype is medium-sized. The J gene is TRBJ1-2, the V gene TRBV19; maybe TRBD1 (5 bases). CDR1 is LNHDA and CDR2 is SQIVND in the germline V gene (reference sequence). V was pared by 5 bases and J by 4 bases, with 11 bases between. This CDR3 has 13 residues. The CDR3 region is CASSPGHLYGYTF. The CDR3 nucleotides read TGTGCCAGTAGTCCCGGACATCTCTATGGCTACACCTTC.

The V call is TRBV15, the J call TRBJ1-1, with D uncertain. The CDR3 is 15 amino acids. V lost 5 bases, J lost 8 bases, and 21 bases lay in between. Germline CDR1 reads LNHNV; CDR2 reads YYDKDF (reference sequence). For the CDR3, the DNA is TGTGCCACCAGCGGGAGTCTTCTTGGCAATTTAGAAGCTTTCTTT. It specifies CATSGSLLGNLEAFF.

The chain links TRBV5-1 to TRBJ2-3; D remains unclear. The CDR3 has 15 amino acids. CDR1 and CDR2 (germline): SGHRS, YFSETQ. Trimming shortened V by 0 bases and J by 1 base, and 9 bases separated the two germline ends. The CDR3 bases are TGCGCCAGCAGCTTGGAAGGACGGGGCACAGATACGCAGTATTTT. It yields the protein CASSLEGRGTDTQYF.

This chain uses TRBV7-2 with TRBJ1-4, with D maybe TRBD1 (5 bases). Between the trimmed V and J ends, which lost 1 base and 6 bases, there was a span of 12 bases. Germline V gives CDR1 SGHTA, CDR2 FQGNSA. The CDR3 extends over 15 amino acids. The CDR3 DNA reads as TGTGCCAGCAGCTTAGAAGGGGCGCGCGATGAAAAACTGTTTTTT. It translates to CASSLEGARDEKLFF. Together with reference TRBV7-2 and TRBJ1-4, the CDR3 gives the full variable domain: GAGVSQSPSNKVTEKGKDVELRCDPISGHTALYWYRQSLGQGLEFLIYFQGNSAPDKSGLPSDRFSAERTGGSVSTLTIQRTQQEDSAVYLCASSLEGARDEKLFFGSGTQLSVL.

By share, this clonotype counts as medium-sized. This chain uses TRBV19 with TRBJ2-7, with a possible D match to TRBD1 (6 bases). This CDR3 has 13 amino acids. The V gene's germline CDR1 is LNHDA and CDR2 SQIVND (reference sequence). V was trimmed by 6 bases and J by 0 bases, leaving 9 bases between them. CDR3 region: CASRGQSSYEQYF. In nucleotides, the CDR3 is TGTGCCAGTAGGGGACAAAGCTCCTACGAGCAGTACTTC.

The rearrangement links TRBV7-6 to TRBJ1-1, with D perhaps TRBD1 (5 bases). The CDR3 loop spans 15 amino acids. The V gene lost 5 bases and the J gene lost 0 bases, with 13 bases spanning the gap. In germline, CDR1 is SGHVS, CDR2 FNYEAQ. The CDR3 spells CASSLGRGMNTEAFF. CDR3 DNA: TGTGCCAGCAGCCTAGGGCGGGGCATGAACACTGAAGCTTTCTTT.

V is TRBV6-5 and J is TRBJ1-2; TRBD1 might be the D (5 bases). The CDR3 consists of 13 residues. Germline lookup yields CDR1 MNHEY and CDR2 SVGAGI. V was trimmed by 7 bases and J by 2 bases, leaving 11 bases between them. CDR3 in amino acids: CASTRAGNYGYTF. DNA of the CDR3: TGTGCCAGCACCCGGGCAGGGAACTATGGCTACACCTTC.

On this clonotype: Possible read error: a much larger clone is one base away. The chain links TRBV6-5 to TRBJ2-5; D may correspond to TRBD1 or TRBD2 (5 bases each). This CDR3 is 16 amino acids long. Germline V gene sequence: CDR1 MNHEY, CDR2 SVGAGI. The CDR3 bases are TGTGCCAGCAGCCCCTACTCTGCTAGCAGGGAAGAGAGCCAGTACTTC. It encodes CASSPYSASREESQYF.

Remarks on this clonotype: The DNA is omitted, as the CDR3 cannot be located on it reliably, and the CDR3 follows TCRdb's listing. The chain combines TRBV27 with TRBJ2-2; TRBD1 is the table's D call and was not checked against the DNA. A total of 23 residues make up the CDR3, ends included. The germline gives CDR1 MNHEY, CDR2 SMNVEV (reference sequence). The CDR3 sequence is CASSLVQLSGANVLTFGAGELFF.

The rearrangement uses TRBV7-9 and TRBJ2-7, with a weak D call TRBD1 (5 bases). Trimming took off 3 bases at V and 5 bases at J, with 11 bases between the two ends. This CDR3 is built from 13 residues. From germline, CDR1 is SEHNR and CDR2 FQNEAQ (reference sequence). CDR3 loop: CASSLQGSNEQYF. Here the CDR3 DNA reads TGTGCCAGCAGCTTGCAGGGTAGCAACGAGCAGTACTTC.

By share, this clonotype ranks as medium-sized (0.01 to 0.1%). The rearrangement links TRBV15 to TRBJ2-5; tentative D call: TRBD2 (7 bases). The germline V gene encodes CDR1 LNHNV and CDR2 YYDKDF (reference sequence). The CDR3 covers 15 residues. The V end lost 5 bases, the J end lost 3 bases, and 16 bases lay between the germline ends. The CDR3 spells CATSVGGGGEETQYF. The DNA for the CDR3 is TGTGCCACCAGCGTGGGGGGGGGGGGCGAAGAGACCCAGTACTTC.

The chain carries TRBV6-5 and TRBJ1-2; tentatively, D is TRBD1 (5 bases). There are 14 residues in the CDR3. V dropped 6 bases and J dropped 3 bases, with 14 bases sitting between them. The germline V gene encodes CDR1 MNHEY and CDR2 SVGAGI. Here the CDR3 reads CASSTRGGYYGYTF. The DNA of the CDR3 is TGTGCCAGCAGCACTCGGGGGGGATACTATGGCTACACCTTC.

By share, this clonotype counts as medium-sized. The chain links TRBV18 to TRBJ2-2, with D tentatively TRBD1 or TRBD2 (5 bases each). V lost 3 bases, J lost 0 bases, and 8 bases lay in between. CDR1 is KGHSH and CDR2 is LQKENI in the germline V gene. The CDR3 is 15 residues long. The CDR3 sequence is CASSPGTANTGELFF. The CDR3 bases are TGTGCCAGCTCACCTGGGACCGCGAACACCGGGGAGCTGTTTTTT.

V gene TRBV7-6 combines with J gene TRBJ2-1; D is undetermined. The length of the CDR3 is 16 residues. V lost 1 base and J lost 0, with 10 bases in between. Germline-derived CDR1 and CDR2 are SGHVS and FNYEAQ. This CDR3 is CASSLGTMGSYNEQFF. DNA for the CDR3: TGTGCCAGCAGCTTAGGGACGATGGGCTCCTACAATGAGCAGTTCTTC. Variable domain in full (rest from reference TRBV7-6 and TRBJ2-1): GAGVSQSPRYKVTKRGQDVALRCDPISGHVSLYWYRQALGQGPEFLTYFNYEAQQDKSGLPNDRFSAERPEGSISTLTIQRTEQRDSAMYRCASSLGTMGSYNEQFFGPGTRLTVL.

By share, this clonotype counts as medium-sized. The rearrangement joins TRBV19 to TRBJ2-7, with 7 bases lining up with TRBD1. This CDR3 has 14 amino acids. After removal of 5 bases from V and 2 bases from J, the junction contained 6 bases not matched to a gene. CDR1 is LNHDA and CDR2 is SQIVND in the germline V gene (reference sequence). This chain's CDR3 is CASSPLGQAYEQYF. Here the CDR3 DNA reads TGTGCCAGTAGTCCTCTAGGACAGGCCTACGAGCAGTACTTC.

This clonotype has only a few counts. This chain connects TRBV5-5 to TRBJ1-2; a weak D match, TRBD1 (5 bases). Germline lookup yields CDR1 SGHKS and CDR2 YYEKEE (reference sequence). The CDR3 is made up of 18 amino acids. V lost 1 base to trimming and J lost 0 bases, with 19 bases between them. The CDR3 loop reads CASSLRGDGISANYGYTF. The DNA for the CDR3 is TGTGCCAGCAGCTTGCGGGGGGACGGAATTTCAGCTAACTATGGCTACACCTTC. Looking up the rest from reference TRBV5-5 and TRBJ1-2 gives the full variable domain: DAGVTQSPTHLIKTRGQQVTLRCSPISGHKSVSWYQQVLGQGPQFIFQYYEKEERGRGNFPDRFSARQFPNYSSELNVNALLLGDSALYLCASSLRGDGISANYGYTFGSGTRLTVV.